Below, 14 T cell receptor beta chains from the same sample are listed, as sequenced in a study of Graves' ophthalmopathy and Graves' hyperthyroidism. RNA transcripts served as template for amplifying TCR beta CDR3 sequences. First-round RT-PCR relied on HTBI primers, and a second-round multiplex PCR came next. TCRdb reprocessed the multiplex PCR reads with MiXCR, giving one entry per CDR3 protein. The table lists roughly 410,000 distinct CDR3 sequences, 15% of them singletons. Sequencing was performed on peripheral blood. The receptors stem from a woman younger than 35 with stable Graves' hyperthyroidism.

Ten or more counts support this clonotype. This chain joins TRBV6-5 and TRBJ2-7; 10 positions match TRBD1. The length of the CDR3 is 16 residues. The germline CDR1 and CDR2 sequences are MNHEY and SVGAGI. The junction had 7 bases not matched to a gene; V was cut back by 2 bases and J by 3 bases. CDR3 sequence reads: CASSYRGQGSLYEQYF. In DNA, the CDR3 is TGTGCCAGCAGTTACCGGGGACAGGGGTCCCTCTACGAGCAGTACTTC.

This clonotype was counted ten times or more. The chain has TRBV6-5 and TRBJ2-7; TRBD1 agrees at 9 bases. V lost 4 bases to trimming and J lost 3 bases; unmatched junction nucleotides: 7. This CDR3 spans 15 amino acids. Germline V lookup: CDR1 MNHEY, CDR2 SVGAGI. This chain's CDR3 is CASSLQGARGYEQYF. DNA of the CDR3: TGTGCCAGCAGTTTACAGGGGGCTCGTGGCTACGAGCAGTACTTC.

At least ten counts were recorded for this clonotype. This rearrangement joins TRBV6-5 to TRBJ1-6; D unclear. V was cut by 5 bases and J by 5 bases, with 10 bases left in between. CDR1 is MNHEY, CDR2 SVGAGI, per germline. The CDR3 is 14 residues long. For the CDR3, the DNA is TGTGCCAGCAGTCCCGACAAGCATAATTCACCCCTCCACTTT. Protein product: CASSPDKHNSPLHF.

This clonotype appeared many times. The J gene is TRBJ1-2, the V gene TRBV6-5; D is unclear. V shed 4 bases and J shed 4 bases, with 16 bases lying between them. The germline V gene encodes CDR1 MNHEY and CDR2 SVGAGI. This CDR3 has 15 amino acids. CDR3: CASSSLLGSTYGYTF. CDR3 coding DNA: TGTGCCAGCAGTTCCCTCCTCGGATCTACCTATGGCTACACCTTC.

In its sample, this clonotype was seen many times. This rearrangement joins TRBV12-3 or TRBV12-4 to TRBJ2-2, with 7 bases fitting TRBD1. After removal of 7 bases from V and 7 bases from J, the junction contained 3 bases not matched to a gene. The CDR3 runs 12 residues. The CDR3, as DNA: TGTGCCAGCATCAGGGGGTACGGGGAGCTGTTTTTT. Protein sequence: CASIRGYGELFF.

This clonotype was recorded many times. The chain uses TRBV20-1 and TRBJ2-7; D possibly corresponds to TRBD1 (5 bases). Trimming removed 0 bases from V and 2 bases from J, with 11 bases in between. Per germline, CDR1 DFQATT and CDR2 SNEGSKA (reference sequence). The CDR3 length is 14 residues. CDR3 region: CSARDPRVPYEQYF. The CDR3 nucleotides read TGCAGTGCTAGAGATCCCAGGGTCCCCTACGAGCAGTACTTC.

This clonotype was counted at least ten times. The chain joins TRBV19 to TRBJ1-5; TRBD1 aligns across 7 bases. This CDR3 region has 14 residues. Germline CDR1 reads LNHDA; CDR2 reads SQIVND (reference sequence). With V trimmed by 7 bases and J by 7 bases, 10 bases remained unmatched. CDR3 DNA: TGTGCCAGTAATTTGCCAGGGGGAGACCAGCCCCAGCATTTT. Encoded protein: CASNLPGGDQPQHF.

This clonotype was found many times. The chain links TRBV19 to TRBJ1-1; a possible D gene is TRBD1 (6 bases). Germline V gives CDR1 LNHDA, CDR2 SQIVND (reference sequence). With 2 bases removed from V and 3 bases from J, the gap between germline ends came to 10 bases. The CDR3 length is 14 residues. CDR3 sequence reads: CASSIRDTDTEAFF. Written as DNA, the CDR3 is TGTGCCAGTAGTATAAGGGACACCGACACTGAAGCTTTCTTT.

This clonotype appeared many times. One base away lies a much larger clone, so this may be a sequencing read error. The chain couples TRBV6-2 or TRBV6-3 to TRBJ1-5, with a possible D match to TRBD1 (5 bases). Trimming took 2 bases from V and 7 from J, leaving 6 bases between them. Germline loops: CDR1 MNHEY, CDR2 SVGEGT. CDR3 length: 12 amino acids. The CDR3 loop is CASSYGAQPQHF. In DNA, the CDR3 is TGTGCCAGCAGTTACGGGGCACAGCCCCAGCATTTT.

The sample holds many counts of this clonotype. V usage is TRBV6-2 or TRBV6-3 and J usage is TRBJ2-5; D call uncertain. The CDR3 is 12 amino acids. Germline assignment: CDR1 MNHEY and CDR2 SVGEGT. V lost 2 bases and J lost 7, with 8 bases in between. CDR3 nucleotides: TGTGCCAGCAGTTACGGTGGAAGGACCCAGTACTTC. Residues: CASSYGGRTQYF.

This clonotype was seen a few times. This may arise from a read error, as a much more abundant clone is one base away. Since the CDR3 does not end with the conserved phenylalanine or tryptophan, this likely comes from a read error. V usage is TRBV6-2 or TRBV6-3 and J usage is TRBJ2-2, with TRBD2 as a possible D gene (5 bases). V lost 6 bases and J lost 7, with 12 bases in between. This CDR3 region has 13 residues. Per the germline V gene, CDR1 is MNHEY and CDR2 is SVGEGT. Here the CDR3 DNA reads TGTGCCAGCAGACCGCCCGGGATCGGGGAGCTGTTTTTG. Translated: CASRPPGIGELFL.

In its sample, this clonotype was seen many times. V and J are TRBV4-1 and TRBJ1-2; TRBD1 matches 7 bases. Germline V CDR1 and CDR2: MGHRA, YSYEKL. This CDR3 comprises 15 residues. Trimming cost V 4 bases and J 0 bases; bases outside gene matches: 5. This CDR3 reads CASSPIQGSNYGYTF. CDR3 in DNA: TGCGCCAGCAGCCCTATACAGGGGTCTAACTATGGCTACACCTTC.

The chain couples TRBV3-1 to TRBJ1-1; D unclear. V was trimmed by 0 bases and J by 5 bases, leaving 7 bases between them. Germline CDR1 reads LGHDT; CDR2 reads YNNKEL (reference sequence). The CDR3 spans 13 residues. The CDR3, as DNA: TGTGCCAGCAGCCAAGAAGGAGTAACTGAAGCTTTCTTT. It is translated as CASSQEGVTEAFF.

The rearrangement uses TRBV15 and TRBJ1-2; 10 nucleotides match TRBD1. The CDR3 loop spans 15 amino acids. The ends lost 1 base at V and 3 bases at J; junction bases unmatched: 2. Germline lookup yields CDR1 LNHNV and CDR2 YYDKDF (reference sequence). The chain's CDR3 is CATSRAGQGYYGYTF. The CDR3 DNA reads TGTGCCACCAGCAGAGCGGGACAGGGGTACTATGGCTACACCTTC.